The text below deals with one T cell receptor (beta chain). Its antigen remains unidentified. Base qualities are missing; no much larger clone stands one base away. The immunoSEQ Assay was used to sequence TCR beta CDR3 regions from DNA. Processing in the source paper ran as follows. T cell density was computed as TCR beta template counts normalized to usable DNA estimated by amplifying housekeeping genes. Richness was estimated with the preseqR package, extrapolating to 400,000 templates for PBMC samples and 120,000 templates for tissue samples. Clonality was defined by subtracting Pielou's evenness from one. To identify tissue-enriched TCRs, differential abundance testing was run on productive amino-acid clonotypes with a minimum total count of 5 and an alpha of 0.1. The Jaccard Index and the Morisita Overlap Index were used to measure repertoire overlap between compartments. GLIPH clustered TCR beta CDR3s with public tetramer-defined viral CDR3s; viral motifs required at least three viral sequences plus V-gene enrichment. The immuneACCESS repertoire file appears here via TCRdb, limited to in-frame rearrangements. These files lack a portion of the clones; in checked studies, under half of the deficit traces to unresolved V genes, and the cause of the others is not known. That table furnishes V, J and clone size, whereas the DNA furnished D and trimming. The sample table holds 9,500 to 15,000 clones, of which about 83% were seen once. The top ten constitute roughly 19% of the sample.

These data come from a study of T cells in localized non-small cell lung cancer (TCRdb year 2020). For the study in its entirety: T cell repertoires of 200 to 250 early-stage NSCLC patients were analyzed, with tumors being compared against uninvolved tumor-adjacent lungs. The cohort consisted of around 250 treatment-naive NSCLC patients whose localized lung tumors had been resected. Of the NSCLC patients, 129 were male and around 99 were female, and the mean age was about 69 years. The research as a whole found: Because multi-region tumor sequencing was not done, intratumor heterogeneity could not be ruled out. A median of roughly 60 of the top 100 tumor clones were detected in paired uninvolved adjacent lung, and around 27 of these tumor clones were also found among the top 100 clones of the paired uninvolved adjacent lung. Because the study design was exploratory, TCR variables were selected using unadjusted p-values without false-discovery rate correction. Longer overall survival was associated with higher T cell density in blood, whereas shorter survival was associated with higher clonality in adjacent lung. Uninvolved tumor-adjacent lung showed the highest T cell clonality, higher than tumor, which suggests more focused antigenic responses in the uninvolved tumor-adjacent lung.

At diagnosis, tumor, uninvolved tumor-adjacent lung and peripheral blood were collected and then preserved as a mix of FFPE and fresh-frozen material. For TCR repertoire profiling, the blood samples were analyzed as peripheral blood mononuclear cells. The germline V gene specifies MNHNS as CDR1 and SASEGT as CDR2. Taken from cysteine to phenylalanine, the CDR3 has 14 residues. Only the CDR3 DNA is retained, 42 bases long and in frame from the first base. At the junction V is shortened by 7 bases and J by 4 bases; bases outside the gene matches: 7. Material: peripheral blood, obtained before any cancer treatment. The clonotype originates from a male donor at least 60 years old with stage I lung adenocarcinoma. This chain joins TRBV6-1 to TRBJ2-7; TRBD2 fits 10 bases in the junction. The nucleotide sequence is given as TGTGCCAGCACCCGACTAGCGGGCGTGTACGAGCAGTACTTC. It is translated as CASTRLAGVYEQYF.